The 16 T cell receptor beta chains in this list originate from one sample, sequenced in a study of CD8 T cells in ankylosing spondylitis. TCRdb redid the calling of the 5' RACE reads with MiXCR, one entry per CDR3 protein. This table holds 250,000 to 350,000 distinct CDR3 sequences, approximately 20% found once. The sample consisted of blood, either unsorted or a sorted T cell fraction (not recorded which). The receptors originated from a male donor with ankylosing spondylitis or in good health (not recorded which).

The sample holds a few counts of this clonotype. The chain joins TRBV3-1 to TRBJ2-5; 7 positions match TRBD1. Trimming removed 1 base from V and 3 bases from J; junction bases left unmatched: 5. The CDR3 loop spans 15 amino acids. Germline V lookup: CDR1 LGHDT, CDR2 YNNKEL (reference sequence). In nucleotides, the CDR3 is TGTGCCAGCAGCCAAGCGGGACAGAAAAAAGAGACCCAGTACTTC. This encodes CASSQAGQKKETQYF.

The chain couples TRBV28 to TRBJ2-1, with D maybe TRBD1 (6 bases). Germline lookup yields CDR1 MDHEN and CDR2 SYDVKM. Trimming pared 2 bases from V and 15 bases from J, leaving 20 bases between. The CDR3 sequence is 14 residues long. CDR3 amino acids: CASSLGSGEYPTFF. As DNA, the CDR3 is TGTGCCAGCAGTTTAGGGTCAGGGGAGTACCCAACGTTCTTC.

The V and J genes are TRBV20-1 and TRBJ1-2; D is ambiguous. Per the germline V gene, CDR1 is DFQATT and CDR2 is SNEGSKA (reference sequence). The CDR3 covers 12 residues. V was clipped by 5 bases and J by 4 bases, with 11 bases between them. CDR3 amino acids: CSALHGAYGYTF. CDR3 in DNA: TGCAGTGCTCTCCATGGTGCCTATGGCTACACCTTC.

The chain links TRBV5-1 to TRBJ2-1; a weak D match, TRBD2 (8 bases). V was clipped by 5 bases and J by 8 bases, with 17 bases between them. Germline V gives CDR1 SGHRS, CDR2 YFSETQ. The CDR3 extends over 14 amino acids. CDR3 coding DNA: TGCGCCAGCAGTACCGGGACAGCGGGAGATGAGCAGTTCTTC. It translates to CASSTGTAGDEQFF.

CDR3 residues: CSARVMEGGPDTQYF. The CDR3 region has the DNA TGCAGTGCTAGAGTCATGGAGGGAGGCCCAGATACGCAGTATTTT. The chain couples TRBV20-1 to TRBJ2-3, with a weak D call TRBD2 (6 bases). The CDR3 sequence is 15 residues long. V was clipped by 1 base and J by 4 bases, with 15 bases between them. Germline CDR1 DFQATT, CDR2 SNEGSKA (reference sequence).

V and J are TRBV10-3 and TRBJ2-3, with TRBD2 identical over 7 bases. The J segment lost 1 base and the V segment lost 0 bases, leaving 4 bases of the junction unmatched. The CDR3 runs to 16 residues. CDR1 is ENHRY, CDR2 SYGVKD, per germline. CDR3 nucleotide sequence: TGTGCCATCAGTGAGTCGGTCGCGGGAGGCACAGATACGCAGTATTTT. This encodes CAISESVAGGTDTQYF.

This chain joins TRBV18 and TRBJ1-5; maybe TRBD1 (6 bases). The CDR3 runs 15 residues. V was shortened by 3 bases and J by 1 base, with 10 bases between the two germline ends. The V gene's germline CDR1 is KGHSH and CDR2 LQKENI. CDR3 in DNA: TGTGCCAGCTCACCGAATCAGGGGAGCAATCAGCCCCAGCATTTT. Amino acid sequence: CASSPNQGSNQPQHF.

This clonotype was found a few times. The genes are TRBV19 and TRBJ1-2, with D perhaps matching TRBD1 (6 bases). Deletions cut 6 bases from V and 5 bases from J, with 22 bases between. Germline V gene sequence: CDR1 LNHDA, CDR2 SQIVND (reference sequence). The CDR3 covers 16 residues. The CDR3 DNA is TGTGCCAGTAGCCAACCGTCAGGGGCCATCGCATATGGCTACACCTTC. It encodes CASSQPSGAIAYGYTF.

This chain joins TRBV7-8 and TRBJ2-1; the match to TRBD1 covers 7 bases. Germline V gene data show CDR1 as SGHVS and CDR2 as FQNEAQ. The V segment lost 6 bases and the J segment 6 bases; nucleotides outside the gene matches: 14. The CDR3 length is 16 residues. The CDR3 sequence: CASSIQDRSVGNEQFF. For the CDR3, the DNA is TGTGCCAGCAGTATCCAGGACAGGTCCGTGGGCAATGAGCAGTTCTTC.

V is TRBV2 and J is TRBJ1-2; no firm D call. The germline CDR1 and CDR2 sequences are SNHLY and FYNNEI. This CDR3 comprises 15 residues. V lost 3 bases and J lost 3, with 14 bases in between. The CDR3 nucleotides are TGTGCCAGCAGTGAGTCCCGGGGAAGGGACTATGGCTACACCTTC. This translates into CASSESRGRDYGYTF.

Concerning this clonotype itself: A junction boundary mismatches the germline segment, possibly from a read error. The chain carries TRBV3-1 and TRBJ2-1; possibly TRBD1 for D (5 bases). Germline loops: CDR1 LGHDT, CDR2 YNNKEL (reference sequence). The CDR3 length is 13 residues. The CDR3 DNA reads as TGTGTCAGCAGCCCCTTCAAGGGGTCTGAGCAGTTCTTC. Amino acid sequence: CVSSPFKGSEQFF.

The sample holds a few counts of this clonotype. CDR3 in amino acids: CSASVGPVETQYF. Written as DNA, the CDR3 is TGCAGTGCTAGTGTCGGGCCAGTCGAGACCCAGTACTTC. The chain recombines TRBV20-1 with TRBJ2-5; D gene uncertain. The V and J ends lost 3 bases and 5 bases respectively, with 13 bases between them. This CDR3 spans 13 amino acids. The germline V gene encodes CDR1 DFQATT and CDR2 SNEGSKA (reference sequence).

This clonotype was seen just once. Compared with germline, one end of the junction differs, possibly owing to a read error. The chain couples TRBV2 to TRBJ2-6, with 8 bases identical to TRBD1. This CDR3 is 12 amino acids long. CDR1 and CDR2 from the germline V gene are SNHLY and FYNNEI. The CDR3 sequence: CASSQGADVLTF. The DNA for the CDR3 is TGTGCCAGCAGCCAGGGGGCCGACGTCCTGACTTTC. Variable domain in full (rest from reference TRBV2 and TRBJ2-6): EPEVTQTPSHQVTQMGQEVILRCVPISNHLYFYWYRQILGQKVEFLVSFYNNEISEKSEIFDDQFSVERPDGSNFTLKIRSTKLEDSAMYFCASSQGADVLTFGAGSRLTVL.

The chain links TRBV9 to TRBJ2-2, with TRBD1 matching over 8 bases. Germline-derived CDR1 and CDR2 are SGDLS and YYNGEE. The J segment lost 8 bases and the V segment lost 1 base, leaving 16 bases of the junction unmatched. The CDR3 is made up of 18 amino acids. In DNA, the CDR3 is TGTGCCAGCAGCGTATCCAACCACGGACAGGGAAGCACAGGGGAGCTGTTTTTT. Its protein product is CASSVSNHGQGSTGELFF.

The rearrangement links TRBV9 to TRBJ2-4; D gene ambiguous. The ends were cut back, 0 bases at V and 0 bases at J, with 10 bases in the middle. This CDR3 region has 16 residues. The V gene's germline CDR1 is SGDLS and CDR2 YYNGEE. CDR3 sequence reads: CASSVGPDLAKNIQYF. Here the CDR3 DNA reads TGTGCCAGCAGCGTAGGTCCAGACTTAGCCAAAAACATTCAGTACTTC.

J is TRBJ2-2 and V is TRBV6-1; tentative D call: TRBD1 (5 bases). CDR1 MNHNS and CDR2 SASEGT come from the germline V gene. V was clipped by 7 bases and J by 0 bases, with 12 bases between them. The CDR3 is made up of 15 amino acids. The CDR3 reads CASNVGPPNTGELFF. The CDR3 DNA reads as TGTGCCAGCAATGTGGGGCCCCCGAACACCGGGGAGCTGTTTTTT.